Listed below are T cell receptor beta chains from one sample, sequenced in a study of OX40 agonist ivuxolimab in advanced cancers. Method: immunoSEQ multiplex PCR; TCRdb's copy keeps in-frame clones and lacks some. Found here are just under 7,000 clones, roughly 70% of them singletons; the top ten hold about two fifths. The sample consisted of CD4+ or CD8+ T cells sorted from blood, taken in a trial of the OX40 agonist ivuxolimab. The receptors originated from an adult with an advanced solid tumor such as melanoma, head and neck, liver or kidney cancer. Each CDR3 is given with its conserved first and last residue. The D gene is left open where the match is weak. Some rows have no size entry. The others give once, few or many, or a class for an expanded clone.

j_call v_call d_call clone_size cdr3_nt cdr3_aa
TRBJ2-7 TRBV27 TRBD2 medium-sized TGTGCCAGCAGTAGAGGACTAGCGGGGACCTACGAGCAGTACTTC CASSRGLAGTYEQYF
TRBJ2-3 TRBV5-6 TRBD1 NA TGTGCCAGCAGCCAAGGGGCAGGGGGCATGAGCACAGATACGCAGTATTTT CASSQGAGGMSTDTQYF
TRBJ2-5 TRBV11-2 NA NA TGTGCCAGCAGCTTAGTTGGGGGGTGGGAGACCCAGTACTTC CASSLVGGWETQYF
TRBJ1-1 TRBV30 NA NA TGTGCCTGGAGTGGGGGGGCGGGGGGAATGAACACTGAAGCTTTCTTT CAWSGGAGGMNTEAFF
TRBJ2-7 TRBV6-6 NA NA TGTGCCAGCAGTTACGTTGCTAGAACTCTCTACGAGCAGTACTTC CASSYVARTLYEQYF
TRBJ1-6 TRBV2 NA NA TGTGCCAGAAGGACACCGAATAATTCACCCCTCCACTTT CARRTPNNSPLHF
TRBJ2-3 TRBV11-2 NA NA TGTGCCAGCGGATGGCGTAGCACAGATACGCAGTATTTT CASGWRSTDTQYF
TRBJ1-1 TRBV14 NA NA TGTGCCAGCAGTCTTACTCTGAACACTGAAGCTTTCTTT CASSLTLNTEAFF
TRBJ1-5 TRBV19 TRBD1 NA TGTGCCAGTTCATCCCTGACAGGGAACTATCAGCCCCAGCATTTT CASSSLTGNYQPQHF
TRBJ1-1 TRBV5-6 NA NA TGTGCCAGCAGCCTGCGGACTCAGGCTTTCTTT CASSLRTQAFF
TRBJ2-7 TRBV6-6 NA NA TGTGCCAGCCTGAATCCGACCTACGAGCAGTACTTC CASLNPTYEQYF
TRBJ2-7 TRBV7-9 NA once TGTGCCAGCAGCTTGGTGTTTCCCGGGACGGACTACGAGCAGTACTTC CASSLVFPGTDYEQYF
TRBJ2-5 TRBV18 NA few TGTGCCAGCTCACCTCGCGGACAGGGAGGGGGTGAGACCCAGTACTTC CASSPRGQGGGETQYF
TRBJ2-1 TRBV29-1 NA NA TGCAGCGTCGAACGGGACGACCTTTTCTTC CSVERDDLFF
TRBJ1-5 TRBV6-6 NA NA TGTGCCAGCGGGTATCAGCCCCAGCATTTT CASGYQPQHF
TRBJ2-1 TRBV27 TRBD2 NA TGTGCCAGCAGTTTATATAGCGGGAGGGCCGATGAGCAGTTCTTC CASSLYSGRADEQFF
TRBJ2-1 TRBV27 TRBD2 NA TGTGCCAGCAGTTTAGGTAGCGGGAGGGCAGGAGAGCAGTTCTTC CASSLGSGRAGEQFF
TRBJ2-5 TRBV11-1 NA NA TGTGCCAGCAGCCGGGGGGCAGGGGCCTTCCAAGAGACCCAGTACTTC CASSRGAGAFQETQYF
TRBJ1-5 TRBV10-3 TRBD1 NA TGTGCCATCGCAGGGACAGGGGGCTCATCTCAGCCCCAGCATTTT CAIAGTGGSSQPQHF
TRBJ1-4 TRBV7-9 NA few TGTGCCAGCAGTCGAAGGTTAGGACAGATGGGGGAAAAACTGTTTTTT CASSRRLGQMGEKLFF
TRBJ2-3 TRBV7-6 NA once TGTGCCAGCAGCTTAGCGATCGTGGGGACAGATACGCAGTATTTT CASSLAIVGTDTQYF
TRBJ1-1 TRBV27 NA NA TGTGCCAGCAGTTTAAGGGGATCTGAAGCTTTCTTT CASSLRGSEAFF
TRBJ2-7 TRBV27 NA few TGTGCCAGCAGTTTATCGAGGCTTGGCGAGCAGTACTTC CASSLSRLGEQYF
TRBJ2-7 TRBV27 NA NA TGTGCCAGCAGTTTCTCTCTCCAGAACGAGCAGTACTTC CASSFSLQNEQYF
TRBJ1-1 TRBV30 NA once TGTGCCTGGAGTGTAGGTAGGGGACGTACTGAAGCTTTCTTT CAWSVGRGRTEAFF
TRBJ2-3 TRBV6-6 TRBD1 NA TGTGCCAGCAGTCGGACAGGGCTGGATACGCAGTATTTT CASSRTGLDTQYF
TRBJ2-7 TRBV7-4 TRBD1 few TGTGCCAGCAGCCCCCGACAGGGGGGGTACTACGAGCAGTACTTC CASSPRQGGYYEQYF
TRBJ1-4 TRBV19 TRBD1 few TGTGCCAGTACCATGCGGGACAGTAGCGATGAAAAACTGTTTTTT CASTMRDSSDEKLFF
TRBJ2-7 TRBV5-6 NA NA TGTGCCAGCAGCTTGGGGGGTTACTACGAGCAGTACTTC CASSLGGYYEQYF
TRBJ2-1 TRBV6-5 TRBD2 NA TGTGCCAGCAGTGGGGGACTAGCGGGGAATGAGCAGTTCTTC CASSGGLAGNEQFF
TRBJ2-3 TRBV11-2 NA once TGTGCCAGCAGCTTTATGCCTTCAGATACACAGTATTTT CASSFMPSDTQYF
TRBJ2-3 TRBV7-8 NA NA TGTGCCAGCAGCTTAGGGCAAGGGCATGGGAATACGCAGTATTTT CASSLGQGHGNTQYF
TRBJ2-7 TRBV7-9 TRBD1 NA TGTGCCAGCAGCCTGGGACAGGGGGCGGGCGAGCAGTACTTC CASSLGQGAGEQYF
TRBJ2-7 TRBV27 TRBD1 medium-sized TGTGCCAGCAGCGGACAGGGTTCCAAGTACGAGCAGTACTTC CASSGQGSKYEQYF
TRBJ2-7 TRBV19 NA NA TGTGCCAGTAGATATACAACAGGAGCCTACGAGCAGTACTTC CASRYTTGAYEQYF
TRBJ2-2 TRBV6-6 TRBD2 few TGTGCCAGCAGTTACGGGACTAGCGACACCGGGGAGCTGTTTTTT CASSYGTSDTGELFF
TRBJ2-1 TRBV5-1 TRBD1 NA TGCGCCAGCAGCTATGGACAGGTCGAGTTCTTC CASSYGQVEFF
TRBJ2-7 TRBV11-3 NA NA TGTGCCAGCAGCTTGGTGTTTCCCGGGACGGACTACGAGCAGTACTTC CASSLVFPGTDYEQYF
TRBJ1-5 TRBV7-6 NA NA TGTGCCAGCAGCCCCGGGTGGGGGGCGAGCAATCAGCCCCAGCATTTT CASSPGWGASNQPQHF
TRBJ2-7 TRBV15 TRBD1 NA TGTGCCACCAGCAGTACAGGGGGAGCCTACGAGCAGTACTTC CATSSTGGAYEQYF
TRBJ2-5 TRBV5-6 NA NA TGTGCCAGCAGCTTTGCAGAGACCCAGTACTTC CASSFAETQYF
TRBJ2-2 TRBV28 NA large TGTGCCAGCAGTTTTAGGGGGACTGGGGAGCTGTTTTTT CASSFRGTGELFF
TRBJ1-1 TRBV27 TRBD1 NA TGTGCCAGCAGTTCAGACCCGACAGGGGGCACTGAAGCTTTCTTT CASSSDPTGGTEAFF